The 3 T cell receptor beta chains presented below share a single source sample, sequenced in a study of T-cell reconstitution after alpha-beta-depleted transplantation in children. Molecular barcoding with unique molecular identifiers was used for the TCRbeta library. TCRdb redid the calling of the PCR reads with MiXCR, one entry per CDR3 protein. The sample contains a few hundred thousand distinct CDR3 sequences, more than 20% of which appear only once. The sample in question was PBMCs, obtained before TCRalphabeta/CD19-depleted stem cell transplant. These receptors came from a boy under three years old with Wiskott-Aldrich syndrome, due to receive a stem cell transplant.

The chain joins TRBV14 to TRBJ2-1; no clear D. Trimming removed 1 base at V and 9 bases at J, with 10 bases between. The CDR3 covers 13 residues. Germline CDR1 SGHDN, CDR2 FVKESK. The DNA of the CDR3 is TGTGCCAGCAGCCAAGGCTACTTCACTGAGCAGTTCTTC. Encoded protein: CASSQGYFTEQFF.

This clonotype was found a few times. V and J are TRBV28 and TRBJ2-5, with 7 positions matching TRBD2. The CDR3 loop spans 12 amino acids. The germline V gene has CDR1 MDHEN and CDR2 SYDVKM. The CDR3 region has the DNA TGTGCTGTCTGCGGGAGAGGAGAGACCCAGTACTTC. This sequence encodes CAVCGRGETQYF.

This clonotype turned up a few times. The V gene is TRBV7-9, the J gene TRBJ1-1, with TRBD1 as a possible D gene (5 bases). The CDR3 extends over 15 amino acids. Trimming removed 1 base at V and 6 bases at J, with 15 bases between. Germline assignment: CDR1 SEHNR and CDR2 FQNEAQ (reference sequence). In nucleotides, the CDR3 is TGTGCCAGCAGCTTAGAAGCAGGGATAAAACCTGAAGCTTTCTTT. Its translation: CASSLEAGIKPEAFF.